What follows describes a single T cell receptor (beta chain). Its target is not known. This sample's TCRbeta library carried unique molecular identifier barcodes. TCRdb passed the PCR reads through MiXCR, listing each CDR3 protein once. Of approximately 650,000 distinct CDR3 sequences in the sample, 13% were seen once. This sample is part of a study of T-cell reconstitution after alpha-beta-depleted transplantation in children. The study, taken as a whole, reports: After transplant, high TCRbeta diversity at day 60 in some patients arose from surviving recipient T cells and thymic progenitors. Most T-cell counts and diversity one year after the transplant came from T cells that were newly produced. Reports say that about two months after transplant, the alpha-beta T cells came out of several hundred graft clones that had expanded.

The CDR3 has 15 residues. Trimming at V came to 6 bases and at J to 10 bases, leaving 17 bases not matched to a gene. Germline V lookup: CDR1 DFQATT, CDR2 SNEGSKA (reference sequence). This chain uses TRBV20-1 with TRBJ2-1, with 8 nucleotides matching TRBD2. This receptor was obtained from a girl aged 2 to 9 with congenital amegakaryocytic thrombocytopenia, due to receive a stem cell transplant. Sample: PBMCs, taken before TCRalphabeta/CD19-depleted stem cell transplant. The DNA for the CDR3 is TGCAGTGCGTTAGGGGCTGGACTAGCTGTATACGAGCAGTTCTTC. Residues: CSALGAGLAVYEQFF.